These 20 T cell receptor beta chains originate from one sample sequenced in a study of T cell repertoires in cytomegalovirus infection. TCRdb redid the calling of the reads with MiXCR, one entry per CDR3 protein. The sample lists roughly 800,000 distinct CDR3 sequences; almost 30% were seen once. Their specific antigens are unknown. The material sequenced was cultured CD8+ T cells from PBMCs, taken from culture after CMV antigen stimulation. Receptor source: a human donor in good health (CMV status not recorded). Some clones in this sample may be carry-over from other donors' samples.

The CDR3 here is CATSRDRSRGSTDTQYF. DNA for the CDR3: TGTGCCACCAGCAGAGATCGCTCCCGGGGGAGCACAGATACGCAGTATTTT. The J gene is TRBJ2-3, the V gene TRBV15, with D perhaps matching TRBD2 (6 bases). Germline CDR1 and CDR2: LNHNV and YYDKDF (reference sequence). The CDR3 is made up of 17 amino acids. The V and J ends lost 0 bases and 0 bases respectively, with 13 bases between them.

The chain combines TRBV19 with TRBJ2-2; D unresolved. Germline-derived CDR1 and CDR2 are LNHDA and SQIVND (reference sequence). Trimming left V 8 bases short and J 0 bases short, with 10 bases between. The CDR3 runs to 14 residues. In DNA, the CDR3 is TGTGCCAGTCCATCCTCCGCGAACACCGGGGAGCTGTTTTTT. This sequence encodes CASPSSANTGELFF. The full variable domain, in which reference TRBV19 and TRBJ2-2 provide the parts outside the CDR3, is DGGITQSPKYLFRKEGQNVTLSCEQNLNHDAMYWYRQDPGQGLRLIYYSQIVNDFQKGDIAEGYSVSREKKESFPLTVTSAQKNPTAFYLCASPSSANTGELFFGEGSRLTVL.

V is TRBV20-1 and J is TRBJ2-5; TRBD1 matches at 8 bases. This CDR3 is built from 15 residues. V gave up 7 bases and J gave up 1 base; unmatched junction bases: 11. Germline lookup yields CDR1 DFQATT and CDR2 SNEGSKA (reference sequence). CDR3 coding DNA: TGCAGTGTCGAACGGGACAGGATTCTCCAAGAGACCCAGTACTTC. Protein sequence: CSVERDRILQETQYF.

As DNA, the CDR3 is TGTGCCAGCAGCTGGGGACAGAGTCGCGATGAGGAGCAGTTCTTC. This translates into CASSWGQSRDEEQFF. The rearrangement links TRBV11-3 to TRBJ2-1; TRBD1 matches at 7 bases. V gave up 4 bases and J gave up 10 bases; unmatched junction bases: 13. This CDR3 has 15 amino acids. CDR1 SGHNT and CDR2 YENEEA come from the germline V gene. The whole variable domain, filled in from reference TRBV11-3 and TRBJ2-1, reads EAGVVQSPRYKIIEKKQPVAFWCNPISGHNTLYWYLQNLGQGPELLIRYENEEAVDDSQLPKDRFSAERLKGVDSTLKIQPAELGDSAVYLCASSWGQSRDEEQFFGPGTRLTVL.

The rearrangement joins TRBV9 to TRBJ2-4; no reliable D call. Germline V gene sequence: CDR1 SGDLS, CDR2 YYNGEE. The V and J ends lost 1 base and 3 bases respectively, with 8 bases between them. CDR3 length: 14 amino acids. Here the CDR3 DNA reads TGTGCCAGCAGCGTATCATTCGGCAAAAACATTCAGTACTTC. Translation: CASSVSFGKNIQYF.

In the case of this clonotype: Relative to the germline gene, one junction end is altered; a read error may explain this. The chain joins TRBV29-1 to TRBJ2-2; D unclear. Germline V gene sequence: CDR1 SQVTM, CDR2 ANQGSEA. The CDR3 spans 15 residues. The CDR3 region has the DNA TGCAGCGTTCTGATGGACCACCCAGACACCCGGGAGCTGTTTTTT. It codes for CSVLMDHPDTRELFF.

The V and J genes are TRBV2 and TRBJ1-1; D gene unclear. The germline gives CDR1 SNHLY, CDR2 FYNNEI. Trimming removed 8 bases from V and 1 base from J, with 8 bases in between. The CDR3 contains 12 residues. The CDR3: CASGRTNTEAFF. DNA of the CDR3: TGTGCCAGCGGGAGGACGAACACTGAAGCTTTCTTT.

This clonotype was found many times. The chain links TRBV27 to TRBJ2-7; tentative D call: TRBD1 (6 bases). Germline V gene lookup returns CDR1 MNHEY and CDR2 SMNVEV (reference sequence). This CDR3 is 14 amino acids long. V was pared by 6 bases and J by 5 bases, with 17 bases between. This CDR3 is CASRPLTGSHEQYV. DNA for the CDR3: TGTGCCAGCAGACCGTTAACAGGGAGCCACGAGCAGTACGTC.

The chain combines TRBV6-6 with TRBJ2-4, with 8 bases matching TRBD1. V trimming: 1 base; J trimming: 6 bases; junction bases outside the gene matches: 5. The length of the CDR3 is 15 residues. In germline, CDR1 is MNHNY, CDR2 SVGAGI (reference sequence). Written as DNA, the CDR3 is TGTGCCAGCAGTTACTGGGACAGGTCAAGAAACATTCAGTACTTC. As protein: CASSYWDRSRNIQYF.

Only a few counts were recorded for this clonotype. The V call is TRBV6-2 or TRBV6-3, the J call TRBJ1-5, with 10 nucleotides matching TRBD1. Losses at the gene ends were 6 bases for V and 1 base for J; bases not matched to a gene: 6. There are 16 residues in the CDR3. The germline V gene has CDR1 MNHEY and CDR2 SVGEGT. CDR3 DNA: TGTGCCAGCAGGGAGACAGGGGGCCGGAGCAATCAGCCCCAGCATTTT. It translates to CASRETGGRSNQPQHF.

This clonotype was seen a handful of times. The V gene is TRBV6-5, the J gene TRBJ1-1; a weak D match, TRBD1 (5 bases). V lost 4 bases to trimming and J lost 11 bases, with 17 bases between them. Per the germline V gene, CDR1 is MNHEY and CDR2 is SVGAGI. This CDR3 has 13 residues. This CDR3 reads CASSWTLRVWAFF. The CDR3 DNA sequence: TGTGCCAGCAGTTGGACACTCAGGGTATGGGCTTTCTTT.

This clonotype was seen more than once but under ten times. The J gene is TRBJ2-1, the V gene TRBV12-3 or TRBV12-4; tentative D call: TRBD1 (5 bases). The CDR3 contains 15 residues. Between the trimmed V and J ends, which lost 6 bases and 8 bases, there was a span of 20 bases. The CDR3 coding sequence is TGTGCCAGCAGCCTGACAGTTCGACCGACCGATGAGCAGTTCTTC. It specifies CASSLTVRPTDEQFF.

The chain couples TRBV7-6 to TRBJ1-6; D call uncertain. Germline values: CDR1 SGHVS, CDR2 FNYEAQ. The CDR3 is made up of 16 amino acids. Trimming pared 4 bases from V and 0 bases from J, leaving 10 bases between. The CDR3 spells CASSYGPISYNSPLHF. The CDR3 region has the DNA TGTGCCAGCAGCTACGGACCGATCTCCTATAATTCACCCCTCCACTTT.

The sample holds many counts of this clonotype. The gene calls are TRBV2 and TRBJ1-2; 8 bases align to TRBD1. The CDR3 is 12 amino acids. Germline V CDR1 and CDR2: SNHLY, FYNNEI. With 10 bases clipped from V and 3 bases from J, the junction kept 4 bases outside the gene matches. CDR3 amino acids: CAMDRVDYGYTF. The DNA for the CDR3 is TGTGCCATGGACAGGGTCGACTATGGCTACACCTTC.

The chain couples TRBV27 to TRBJ1-1, with TRBD1 matching 8 bases. CDR3 length: 16 amino acids. V gave up 5 bases and J gave up 0 bases; unmatched junction bases: 8. Germline V gene data show CDR1 as MNHEY and CDR2 as SMNVEV (reference sequence). The CDR3 protein is CASSATGGWVNTEAFF. CDR3 in DNA: TGTGCCAGCAGTGCCACAGGGGGGTGGGTGAACACTGAAGCTTTCTTT.

The chain couples TRBV2 to TRBJ1-3, with 10 bases lining up with TRBD1. The CDR3 is made up of 15 amino acids. Trimming removed 4 bases from V and 5 bases from J; junction bases left unmatched: 5. CDR1 is SNHLY and CDR2 is FYNNEI in the germline V gene. The CDR3 nucleotides read TGTGCCAGCAGTGCAGACAGGGGGCAAAGAAACACCATATATTTT. Translating gives CASSADRGQRNTIYF. Full variable domain (rest looked up from reference TRBV2 and TRBJ1-3): EPEVTQTPSHQVTQMGQEVILRCVPISNHLYFYWYRQILGQKVEFLVSFYNNEISEKSEIFDDQFSVERPDGSNFTLKIRSTKLEDSAMYFCASSADRGQRNTIYFGEGSWLTVV.

The V and J genes are TRBV12-3 or TRBV12-4 and TRBJ1-3; D unresolved. V lost 4 bases to trimming and J lost 1 base, with 17 bases between them. CDR3 length equals 17 residues. The CDR3 loop is CASSSPHQGLSGNTIYF. In nucleotides, the CDR3 is TGTGCCAGCAGTTCTCCCCATCAAGGACTTTCTGGAAACACCATATATTTT.

This sequence joins TRBV11-1 and TRBJ1-1, with TRBD1 identical over 12 bases. The CDR3 spans 16 residues. Germline V gene sequence: CDR1 SGHAT, CDR2 FQDESV (reference sequence). J was trimmed by 4 bases and V by 1 base; bases with no gene match: 4. The CDR3, as DNA: TGTGCCAGCAGCTTAGATTCGGGACAGGGGGCCACTGAAGCTTTCTTT. Its protein is CASSLDSGQGATEAFF.

This clonotype was found many times. The CDR3 bases are TGTGCCAGCAGCTTAGATCTGGGGAGGCCTGAAGCTTTCTTT. Protein: CASSLDLGRPEAFF. The chain carries TRBV7-8 and TRBJ1-1; D is undetermined. Germline V CDR1 and CDR2: SGHVS, FQNEAQ. The CDR3 is 14 residues long. Between the trimmed V and J ends, which lost 1 base and 6 bases, there was a span of 12 bases.

A single count supports this clonotype. The chain joins TRBV15 to TRBJ2-7; D remains unclear. The CDR3 runs to 12 residues. V was pared by 7 bases and J by 0 bases, with 7 bases between. Germline V gene sequence: CDR1 LNHNV, CDR2 YYDKDF (reference sequence). CDR3: CATTGDSYEQYF. The CDR3 coding sequence is TGTGCCACCACCGGAGACTCCTACGAGCAGTACTTC.